Below, 12 T cell receptor beta chains from the same sample are listed, as sequenced in a study of shared clonotypes between healthy human individuals (dated by TCRdb to 2018 to 2020). For the CD8 naive samples, CD45RO-negative cells were positively selected for CCR7, yielding a CD45RA+CCR7+ population from which TemRA cells were excluded. Library preparation was by the immunoSEQ multiplex PCR assay. The clones in this table, taken by TCRdb from immuneACCESS, are in-frame only. Not every clone is retained; where verified, under half of the shortfall comes from an unresolved V gene, and the cause of the rest is unknown. The sample table contains roughly 2,000,000 clones; only one count was recorded for 93% of them. Jointly, the top ten make up about 1.7% of the sample. What was sequenced was naive CD8+ T cells from PBMCs. This sample's cell subset or site label indicates: CD45RA+CCR7+. These receptors all come from a man between 18 and 35 years old in good health. Some clones in this sample may be carry-over from other donors' samples.

This sequence joins TRBV7-6 and TRBJ1-1; D uncertain. Germline values: CDR1 SGHVS, CDR2 FNYEAQ. V lost 2 bases to trimming and J lost 0 bases, with 13 bases between them. This CDR3 has 16 amino acids. CDR3 region: CASSLSSDLMNTEAFF. The CDR3 DNA reads TGTGCCAGCAGCTTATCGTCAGATCTCATGAACACTGAAGCTTTCTTT.

DNA of the CDR3: TGTGCCAGCGTGACTGGTAGCTCCTACGAGCAGTACTTC. This codes for CASVTGSSYEQYF. The rearrangement uses TRBV2 and TRBJ2-7; D not resolved. V lost 8 bases, J lost 0 bases, and 11 bases lay in between. In germline, CDR1 is SNHLY, CDR2 FYNNEI. The CDR3 runs to 13 residues.

The rearrangement uses TRBV28 and TRBJ1-5, with D possibly matching TRBD1 (5 bases). This CDR3 spans 15 amino acids. CDR1 and CDR2 (germline): MDHEN, SYDVKM. Deletions cut 3 bases from V and 1 base from J, with 10 bases between. CDR3 bases: TGTGCCAGCAGTTTCATAGGGGTCAGCAATCAGCCCCAGCATTTT. This encodes CASSFIGVSNQPQHF. Together with reference TRBV28 and TRBJ1-5, the CDR3 gives the full variable domain: DVKVTQSSRYLVKRTGEKVFLECVQDMDHENMFWYRQDPGLGLRLIYFSYDVKMKEKGDIPEGYSVSREKKERFSLILESASTNQTSMYLCASSFIGVSNQPQHFGDGTRLSIL.

A note on this clone: Within the sample, other DNA sequences also encode this same CDR3. The genes are TRBV6-5 and TRBJ2-1; D remains unclear. The CDR3 is made up of 13 amino acids. V was shortened by 0 bases and J by 5 bases, with 5 bases between the two germline ends. Looked up from germline, CDR1 is MNHEY and CDR2 is SVGAGI. CDR3 protein: CASSYSRNNEQFF. CDR3 sequence (DNA): TGTGCCAGCAGTTACTCTAGAAACAATGAGCAGTTCTTC.

This rearrangement joins TRBV19 to TRBJ1-5; TRBD1 matches at 7 bases. Losses at the gene ends were 1 base for V and 3 bases for J; bases not matched to a gene: 3. The germline gives CDR1 LNHDA, CDR2 SQIVND (reference sequence). This CDR3 comprises 15 residues. Written as DNA, the CDR3 is TGTGCCAGTAGTATAGGCACAGGGGTCAATCAGCCCCAGCATTTT. This sequence encodes CASSIGTGVNQPQHF.

As concerns this clone: A junction end diverges from the germline sequence, so it may reflect a read error. This sequence joins TRBV7-9 and TRBJ1-2; TRBD1 is a possible D gene (5 bases). The CDR3 is 13 residues long. Germline values: CDR1 SEHNR, CDR2 FQNEAQ (reference sequence). The CDR3 DNA reads TGTGCCAGCAGCACTTCCCCTAAGACAGATCCGACTTTC. Amino acid sequence: CASSTSPKTDPTF.

J is TRBJ2-7 and V is TRBV5-5; the D call may be TRBD1 or TRBD2 (5 bases each). V was clipped by 5 bases and J by 2 bases, with 11 bases between them. The CDR3 spans 13 residues. Germline V gives CDR1 SGHKS, CDR2 YYEKEE (reference sequence). CDR3 DNA: TGTGCCAGCAGTTGGGACCGTGCCTACGAGCAGTACTTC. This sequence encodes CASSWDRAYEQYF.

The sample holds one count of this clone. The chain recombines TRBV11-3 with TRBJ2-6, with TRBD1 as a possible D gene (6 bases). The ends were cut back, 5 bases at V and 0 bases at J, with 11 bases in the middle. The CDR3 contains 16 residues. Germline CDR1 SGHNT, CDR2 YENEEA. The CDR3 loop reads CASSPRTASGANVLTF. DNA for the CDR3: TGTGCCAGCAGCCCCCGGACAGCCTCTGGGGCCAACGTCCTGACTTTC.

This rearrangement joins TRBV7-8 to TRBJ2-5; D might be TRBD1 or TRBD2, each matching 5 bases. The CDR3 is 14 amino acids. Trimming pared 5 bases from V and 4 bases from J, leaving 14 bases between. Germline lookup yields CDR1 SGHVS and CDR2 FQNEAQ. The DNA of the CDR3 is TGTGCCAGCAGCCTAAACGGGGCAGGAGAGACCCAGTACTTC. This codes for CASSLNGAGETQYF.

The chain couples TRBV10-1 to TRBJ1-2; 8 bases map to TRBD1. The germline gives CDR1 WNHNN, CDR2 SYGVQD (reference sequence). V gave up 8 bases and J gave up 4 bases; unmatched junction bases: 6. This CDR3 has 13 amino acids. The CDR3 DNA reads TGCGCCAGCTCACCGGGACAGGCCTATGGCTACACCTTC. Protein sequence: CASSPGQAYGYTF.

This clone was seen only once. This chain connects TRBV1 to TRBJ1-5. TRBV1 is flagged as a pseudogene. The CDR3 totals 15 residues. The DNA of the CDR3 is TGCACCAGCAGCCAAGGAGGGTCTAGCAATCAGCCCCAGCATTTT. Its protein is CTSSQGGSSNQPQHF.

This chain links TRBV11-2 with TRBJ2-1, with D possibly matching TRBD2 (7 bases). Trimming stripped 11 bases from V and 3 bases from J, with 14 bases between. This CDR3 is built from 13 residues. Looked up from germline, CDR1 is SGHAT and CDR2 is FQNNGV. The CDR3 reads CAGEGEGYNEQFF. The CDR3 region has the DNA TGTGCCGGAGAGGGGGAGGGCTACAATGAGCAGTTCTTC.